A single sample is the source of the 30 T cell receptor beta chains below, sequenced in a study of T-cell memory formation after mild COVID-19 (dated by TCRdb to the early 2020s). Receptor amplification or capture employed 5' RACE. The sequencer listed for this sample is Illumina NovaSeq 6000. The public sequencing data were trimmed at Q25 with fastp and processed into clonotypes with MiXCR by TCRdb, which kept only in-frame beta chains. Merged by CDR3 protein, the rows form single entries marked with the most common genes and DNA. The sample contains fewer than 250,000 distinct CDR3 sequences, more than 25% of them found a single time. The ten largest clones add up to roughly 10% of the sample. Sequencing used PBMCs or a T cell subset sorted from them (not recorded which). The receptor source for this set is an adult woman who had mild COVID-19 (a few samples of this study predate the infection). The sample titles of this study are shuffled in the database, so cell type and time point are left out; the donor was told from shared clones.

This clonotype has more than one count but fewer than ten. In DNA, the CDR3 is TGTGCCTGGAGTCGGACCTCGAGAGAAAAACTGTTTTTT. Translating it yields CAWSRTSREKLFF. The chain carries TRBV30 and TRBJ1-4, with D unresolved. From germline, CDR1 is GTSNPN and CDR2 SVGIG (reference sequence). Between the trimmed V and J ends, which lost 2 bases and 8 bases, there was a span of 12 bases. This CDR3 is 13 amino acids long.

The sample holds a few counts of this clonotype. This chain connects TRBV29-1 to TRBJ2-2, with D perhaps being TRBD1 or TRBD2 (5 bases each). The V gene lost 4 bases and the J gene lost 4 bases, with 10 bases spanning the gap. The CDR3 sequence is 13 residues long. The germline gives CDR1 SQVTM, CDR2 ANQGSEA. The CDR3 region has the DNA TGCAGCGTTGGCCAGAGGGGCACCGGGGAGCTGTTTTTT. It is translated as CSVGQRGTGELFF.

The table lists this clonotype with a few counts. V gene TRBV7-6 combines with J gene TRBJ2-7; TRBD2 might be the D (5 bases). Germline CDR1 reads SGHVS; CDR2 reads FNYEAQ. The CDR3 is made up of 14 amino acids. Trimming pared 4 bases from V and 1 base from J, leaving 11 bases between. CDR3 in amino acids: CASSSTGESYEQYF. In DNA form, the CDR3 reads TGTGCCAGCAGCTCCACCGGGGAGTCCTACGAGCAGTACTTC.

The table lists this clonotype with a few counts. The gene calls are TRBV20-1 and TRBJ2-3; D perhaps matches TRBD2 (6 bases). Looked up from germline, CDR1 is DFQATT and CDR2 is SNEGSKA (reference sequence). V was shortened by 2 bases and J by 1 base, with 13 bases between the two germline ends. This CDR3 region has 15 residues. The CDR3 DNA sequence: TGCAGTGCTAGACCGCGGGGTCCAGGCACAGATACGCAGTATTTT. It encodes CSARPRGPGTDTQYF.

The sample holds a few counts of this clonotype. V usage is TRBV5-6 and J usage is TRBJ2-1, with a weak D call TRBD1 (5 bases). Germline CDR1 reads SGHDT; CDR2 reads YYEEEE. V was cut by 4 bases and J by 2 bases, with 13 bases left in between. This CDR3 has 15 amino acids. The CDR3, as DNA: TGTGCCAGCAGCCCAGCAGGGTCCCCCTACAATGAGCAGTTCTTC. It is translated as CASSPAGSPYNEQFF. The whole variable domain, remainder taken from reference TRBV5-6 and TRBJ2-1, is DAGVTQSPTHLIKTRGQQVTLRCSPKSGHDTVSWYQQALGQGPQFIFQYYEEEERQRGNFPDRFSGHQFPNYSSELNVNALLLGDSALYLCASSPAGSPYNEQFFGPGTRLTVL.

This rearrangement joins TRBV4-1 to TRBJ1-5, with D possibly being TRBD1 (5 bases). Trimming pared 2 bases from V and 2 bases from J, leaving 10 bases between. The CDR3 sequence is 15 residues long. CDR1 is MGHRA, CDR2 YSYEKL, per germline. CDR3 coding DNA: TGCGCCAGCAGCCAACAAACGGGGGGCAATCAGCCCCAGCATTTT. Its translation is CASSQQTGGNQPQHF.

This clonotype was seen a single time. V is TRBV20-1 and J is TRBJ1-1; possibly TRBD1 for D (5 bases). The germline CDR1 and CDR2 sequences are DFQATT and SNEGSKA (reference sequence). The CDR3 covers 15 residues. V lost 0 bases and J 5 bases, leaving 16 bases between the germline ends. The CDR3 DNA follows: TGCAGTGCTAGAGATCTCCAGACGGGGGGGACTGAAGCTTTCTTT. Translated: CSARDLQTGGTEAFF.

This clonotype was recorded a few times. The chain carries TRBV5-6 and TRBJ2-7; 7 nucleotides align to TRBD1. Trimming removed 4 bases from V and 3 bases from J; junction bases left unmatched: 4. Germline-derived CDR1 and CDR2 are SGHDT and YYEEEE. This CDR3 is built from 13 residues. CDR3 nucleotide sequence: TGTGCCAGCAGCCGGACAGGAGTCTACGAGCAGTACTTC. Translated, it gives CASSRTGVYEQYF.

This clonotype has a handful of counts. The chain is built from TRBV29-1 and TRBJ2-5; D not resolved. The CDR3 runs 12 residues. Germline V gene data show CDR1 as SQVTM and CDR2 as ANQGSEA. Trimming removed 3 bases at V and 0 bases at J, with 5 bases between. The CDR3 sequence: CSVDRDQETQYF. CDR3 DNA sequence: TGCAGCGTTGACCGGGACCAAGAGACCCAGTACTTC.

This clonotype was seen a few times. V and J are TRBV3-1 and TRBJ1-6; D call uncertain. The CDR3 consists of 13 residues. Germline CDR1 and CDR2: LGHDT and YNNKEL (reference sequence). The V gene lost 4 bases and the J gene lost 8 bases, with 9 bases spanning the gap. The DNA for the CDR3 is TGTGCCAGCAGCCCGTATCCTGATTCACCCCTCCACTTT. Its protein product is CASSPYPDSPLHF. Together with reference TRBV3-1 and TRBJ1-6, the CDR3 gives the full variable domain: DTAVSQTPKYLVTQMGNDKSIKCEQNLGHDTMYWYKQDSKKFLKIMFSYNNKELIINETVPNRFSPKSPDKAHLNLHINSLELGDSAVYFCASSPYPDSPLHFGNGTRLTVT.

This chain links TRBV28 with TRBJ1-2; D not certain. Germline CDR1 and CDR2: MDHEN and SYDVKM. The V gene lost 5 bases and the J gene lost 7 bases, with 14 bases spanning the gap. This CDR3 has 13 residues. CDR3 nucleotide sequence: TGTGCCAGCAGTACTCCAGTTGTAGGTGGCTACACCTTC. This translates into CASSTPVVGGYTF.

This sequence joins TRBV27 and TRBJ2-7; D not resolved. With 2 bases removed from V and 2 bases from J, the gap between germline ends came to 13 bases. CDR3 length: 15 residues. Germline V gene sequence: CDR1 MNHEY, CDR2 SMNVEV (reference sequence). The chain's CDR3 is CASSLAAHGAYEQYF. CDR3 nucleotides: TGTGCCAGCAGTTTAGCAGCCCATGGTGCCTACGAGCAGTACTTC.

With respect to this clonotype: The DNA is omitted, as the CDR3 cannot be located on it reliably, and the CDR3 follows TCRdb's listing. The chain uses TRBV5-1 and TRBJ2-3; the tabulated D call, TRBD2, remains unverified against the DNA. Germline V gene lookup returns CDR1 SGHRS and CDR2 YFSETQ. The CDR3 has 20 residues if both end residues are counted. Here the CDR3 reads CASSSSRGDRRQELADTQYF.

The genes are TRBV10-3 and TRBJ2-7, with 11 bases identical to TRBD2. The germline V gene has CDR1 ENHRY and CDR2 SYGVKD. Trimming cost V 10 bases and J 3 bases; bases outside gene matches: 14. The CDR3 is 16 amino acids. CDR3: CATSGTSGSYGYEQYF. CDR3 sequence (DNA): TGTGCCACCTCCGGGACTAGCGGATCGTACGGCTACGAGCAGTACTTC.

The CDR3 DNA sequence: TGCAGTGCAAGAACCGGGACGAACACTGAAGCTTTCTTT. It yields the protein CSARTGTNTEAFF. The J gene is TRBJ1-1, the V gene TRBV20-1, with a tentative D call TRBD1 (5 bases). CDR3 size: 13 residues. Per germline, CDR1 DFQATT and CDR2 SNEGSKA (reference sequence). V was pared by 6 bases and J by 1 base, with 12 bases between.

The chain combines TRBV20-1 with TRBJ1-1; a possible D gene is TRBD1 (6 bases). This CDR3 is 16 amino acids long. Between the trimmed V and J ends, which lost 1 base and 0 bases, there was a span of 15 bases. Germline assignment: CDR1 DFQATT and CDR2 SNEGSKA (reference sequence). The CDR3 sequence: CSARVADGGLNTEAFF. The CDR3 DNA sequence: TGCAGTGCTAGAGTAGCGGACGGGGGGCTGAACACTGAAGCTTTCTTT.

The table lists this clonotype with a few counts. The chain employs TRBV5-1 and TRBJ2-1; TRBD1 agrees at 8 bases. J was trimmed by 8 bases and V by 4 bases; bases with no gene match: 8. The CDR3 extends over 14 amino acids. Germline assignment: CDR1 SGHRS and CDR2 YFSETQ. The CDR3 DNA is TGCGCCAGCAGCACCAGGACAGGGATGGATGAGCAGTTCTTC. As protein: CASSTRTGMDEQFF.

A few counts support this clonotype. The chain links TRBV27 to TRBJ2-1; 10 nucleotides line up with TRBD2. Germline CDR1 is MNHEY and CDR2 is SMNVEV (reference sequence). The length of the CDR3 is 15 residues. Unmatched junction bases numbered 6, after V lost 5 bases and J lost 5 bases. The DNA of the CDR3 is TGTGCCAGCAGTATGGGGACTAGCGCCCACAATGAGCAGTTCTTC. Translation gives CASSMGTSAHNEQFF.

The chain is built from TRBV2 and TRBJ2-2, with 9 bases identical to TRBD1. The CDR3 consists of 17 residues. Germline assignment: CDR1 SNHLY and CDR2 FYNNEI. V shed 2 bases and J 1 base; nucleotides not matched to a gene: 5. Written as DNA, the CDR3 is TGTGCCAGCAGTGAAAACCGGGACAGGGAGAACACCGGGGAGCTGTTTTTT. Protein product: CASSENRDRENTGELFF.

This clonotype was seen a handful of times. The chain recombines TRBV2 with TRBJ2-3, with TRBD2 matching over 9 bases. From germline, CDR1 is SNHLY and CDR2 FYNNEI. After removal of 6 bases from V and 0 bases from J, the junction contained 10 bases not matched to a gene. The CDR3 runs to 17 residues. The CDR3 region has the DNA TGTGCCAGCAGCGAGGACAGCGGGAGGTTAAGCACAGATACGCAGTATTTT. This codes for CASSEDSGRLSTDTQYF.

The V gene is TRBV6-4, the J gene TRBJ2-1; tentatively, D is TRBD2 (5 bases). The CDR3 is made up of 14 amino acids. V gave up 0 bases and J gave up 8 bases, with 11 bases separating them. Looked up from germline, CDR1 is MRHNA and CDR2 is SNTAGT. The CDR3 spells CASSDSVGADEQFF. CDR3 bases: TGTGCCAGCAGTGACTCAGTAGGAGCGGATGAGCAGTTCTTC.

V and J are TRBV5-1 and TRBJ2-3; possible D gene TRBD2, 5 bases. The CDR3 loop spans 18 amino acids. Germline assignment: CDR1 SGHRS and CDR2 YFSETQ. V was shortened by 0 bases and J by 4 bases, with 21 bases between the two germline ends. The CDR3 sequence: CASSLAGGGTSRADTQYF. The CDR3 DNA follows: TGCGCCAGCAGCTTGGCGGGCGGAGGAACCTCGAGAGCAGATACGCAGTATTTT.

The chain joins TRBV7-2 to TRBJ2-7; D is unresolved. V was cut by 1 base and J by 7 bases, with 29 bases left in between. This CDR3 is built from 19 residues. CDR1 and CDR2 from the germline V gene are SGHTA and FQGNSA. This CDR3 reads CASSLVSQGGTRALGEQYF. CDR3 bases: TGTGCCAGCAGCTTAGTTTCCCAAGGCGGAACTCGAGCGTTGGGGGAGCAGTACTTC. Together with reference TRBV7-2 and TRBJ2-7, the CDR3 gives the full variable domain: GAGVSQSPSNKVTEKGKDVELRCDPISGHTALYWYRQSLGQGLEFLIYFQGNSAPDKSGLPSDRFSAERTGGSVSTLTIQRTQQEDSAVYLCASSLVSQGGTRALGEQYFGPGTRLTVT.

The chain links TRBV29-1 to TRBJ1-2, with 9 bases lining up with TRBD1. CDR3 length: 13 amino acids. V lost 4 bases, J lost 5 bases, and 5 bases stayed unmatched. Germline V gives CDR1 SQVTM, CDR2 ANQGSEA. The CDR3 sequence is CSVVGTGPYGYTF. CDR3 in DNA: TGCAGCGTTGTCGGGACAGGGCCATATGGCTACACCTTC.

The chain uses TRBV7-9 and TRBJ1-5; D not certain. The CDR3 consists of 13 residues. CDR1 is SEHNR and CDR2 is FQNEAQ in the germline V gene (reference sequence). Trimming took off 5 bases at V and 3 bases at J, with 8 bases between the two ends. CDR3 DNA sequence: TGTGCCAGCAGCCCTAGGGTCAATCAGCCCCAGCATTTT. Its translation: CASSPRVNQPQHF.

The chain uses TRBV5-1 and TRBJ2-7; a possible D gene is TRBD1 (6 bases). The V gene lost 4 bases and the J gene lost 2 bases, with 13 bases spanning the gap. The CDR3 runs 14 residues. Germline CDR1 and CDR2: SGHRS and YFSETQ. The CDR3 loop reads CASSISTGPYEQYF. Written as DNA, the CDR3 is TGCGCCAGCAGCATCAGTACAGGGCCCTACGAGCAGTACTTC.

This chain links TRBV6-5 with TRBJ1-2, with D perhaps TRBD1 (6 bases). The CDR3 runs to 11 residues. Trimming pared 9 bases from V and 6 bases from J, leaving 11 bases between. The germline gives CDR1 MNHEY, CDR2 SVGAGI. This CDR3 is CASSGGHGYTF. As DNA, the CDR3 is TGTGCCAGTTCGGGGGGCCATGGCTACACCTTC.

This rearrangement joins TRBV20-1 to TRBJ2-7; 13 bases align to TRBD2. With 4 bases clipped from V and 2 bases from J, the junction kept 8 bases outside the gene matches. Germline V lookup: CDR1 DFQATT, CDR2 SNEGSKA (reference sequence). The CDR3 extends over 16 amino acids. CDR3 amino acids: CSATGTSGDLTYEQYF. CDR3 in DNA: TGCAGTGCTACTGGGACTAGCGGGGACCTAACCTACGAGCAGTACTTC.

The chain employs TRBV7-3 and TRBJ2-3, with 12 bases fitting TRBD2. CDR3 length: 14 amino acids. Per the germline V gene, CDR1 is SGHTA and CDR2 is FQGTGA. V lost 0 bases and J lost 14; bases outside the gene matches: 6. The CDR3 region has the DNA TGTGCCAGCAGCTTAACCCCGACTAGCGGGAGTGTGTATTTT. Translation: CASSLTPTSGSVYF.

The CDR3 protein is CASGRDYLEQYF. The CDR3 DNA reads as TGTGCCAGCGGCCGGGACTACCTCGAGCAGTACTTC. This chain uses TRBV6-1 with TRBJ2-7; TRBD2 matches 7 bases. Looked up from germline, CDR1 is MNHNS and CDR2 is SASEGT. Germline trimming cut 8 bases from V and 6 bases from J; bases unmatched to any gene: 7. This CDR3 spans 12 amino acids.